The clone carrying this TCR beta chain was picked up many times. Graves' hyperthyroidism was deemed stable given no ophthalmopathy progression within 18 months. The study enrolled patients aged 18 to 65 with newly diagnosed hyperthyroidism of under 2 months' duration. This entry is derived from a study of T cells in Graves' hyperthyroidism and ophthalmopathy. Amplified regions were TCR beta CDR3 sequences from RNA transcripts. The study used the HTBI primer set for a first-round RT-PCR of the TCR CDR3. TCRdb fed the multiplex PCR reads into MiXCR, producing one record per CDR3 protein. The sample has 300,000 to 500,000 distinct CDR3 sequences, 15% seen once; the top ten hold 30% to 35%. Germline CDR1 and CDR2: DFQATT and SNEGSKA (reference sequence). The CDR3 is made up of 12 amino acids. V lost 3 bases and J 4 bases, leaving 9 bases between the germline ends.

Sequenced: blood. The chain is built from TRBV20-1 and TRBJ1-2; D unclear. This clonotype originated in a woman between 25 and 40 years old with Graves' hyperthyroidism. The CDR3 region is CSASLPGYGYTF. The CDR3 DNA follows: TGCAGTGCTAGTCTGCCAGGCTATGGCTACACCTTC.